This passage covers 27 T cell receptor beta chains from one sample sequenced in a study of OX40 agonist ivuxolimab in advanced cancers. Using immunoSEQ multiplex PCR, the repertoire was profiled, and TCRdb retains in-frame clones only, with some absent. This sample has about 19,000 clones, with over 75% found just once. Sequenced here: CD4+ or CD8+ T cells sorted from blood, sampled in a trial of the OX40 agonist ivuxolimab. These TCRs come from an adult with an advanced solid tumor such as melanoma, head and neck, liver or kidney cancer.

The chain carries TRBV25-1 and TRBJ2-3, with 9 bases matching TRBD2. V lost 4 bases to trimming and J lost 7 bases; unmatched junction nucleotides: 12. The CDR3 extends over 16 amino acids. Germline assignment: CDR1 MGHDK and CDR2 SYGVNS. CDR3 nucleotides: TGTGCCAGCAGTGCTGAGTTGGCGGGAGGGCCAAATACGCAGTATTTT. Protein product: CASSAELAGGPNTQYF.

This clone was counted between two and nine times. The chain links TRBV30 to TRBJ2-2, with a weak D call TRBD2 (5 bases). CDR1 is GTSNPN and CDR2 is SVGIG in the germline V gene (reference sequence). The CDR3 has 14 residues. V lost 2 bases and J 3 bases, leaving 10 bases between the germline ends. CDR3 sequence: CAWSWLGDTGELFF. The CDR3 DNA reads as TGTGCCTGGAGTTGGCTGGGAGACACCGGGGAGCTGTTTTTT.

Comments on this clone: This may be a read error, as it is one base from a much larger clone. The chain employs TRBV19 and TRBJ2-2; D call uncertain. V gave up 2 bases and J gave up 6 bases, with 13 bases separating them. CDR1 is LNHDA and CDR2 is SQIVND in the germline V gene (reference sequence). CDR3 length: 15 residues. The CDR3: CASSINKAHAGELFF. Here the CDR3 DNA reads TGTGCCAGTAGTATAAACAAGGCGCATGCCGGGGAGCTGTTTTTT.

The V and J genes are TRBV6-5 and TRBJ2-1, with 8 bases that match TRBD2. After removal of 9 bases from V and 8 bases from J, the junction contained 3 bases not matched to a gene. Germline lookup yields CDR1 MNHEY and CDR2 SVGAGI. The CDR3 length is 11 residues. DNA of the CDR3: TGTGCCAGTGGCGGGAGGCATGAGCAGTTCTTC. Translation gives CASGGRHEQFF.

The chain uses TRBV27 and TRBJ2-1; 9 nucleotides match TRBD1. With 6 bases clipped from V and 4 bases from J, the junction kept 7 bases outside the gene matches. There are 15 residues in the CDR3. The V gene's germline CDR1 is MNHEY and CDR2 SMNVEV (reference sequence). CDR3 nucleotides: TGTGCCAGCAGGTCACGGACAGGGGCTTACAATGAGCAGTTCTTC. Its translation: CASRSRTGAYNEQFF.

CDR3 sequence (DNA): TGTGCCAGCAGTCCCCCAGGGGCTGTGAATGAGCAGTTCTTC. Protein sequence: CASSPPGAVNEQFF. The J gene is TRBJ2-1, the V gene TRBV28, with D possibly TRBD1 on 6 matching bases. The CDR3 totals 14 residues. The V end lost 5 bases, the J end lost 7 bases, and 15 bases lay between the germline ends. Germline lookup yields CDR1 MDHEN and CDR2 SYDVKM.

Here the CDR3 DNA reads TGTGCCAGCAGCTTGGCTGCTAACTATGGCTACACCTTC. This encodes CASSLAANYGYTF. This rearrangement joins TRBV5-6 to TRBJ1-2; D remains unclear. Germline CDR1 and CDR2: SGHDT and YYEEEE. V gave up 0 bases and J gave up 0 bases, with 3 bases separating them. The CDR3 is made up of 13 amino acids.

The chain carries TRBV7-6 and TRBJ2-1, with D unclear. V dropped 4 bases and J dropped 7 bases, with 11 bases sitting between them. Germline loops: CDR1 SGHVS, CDR2 FNYEAQ. The CDR3 has 13 amino acids. The CDR3 DNA is TGTGCCAGCAGCTCCGGCCCGGTTAATGAGCAGTTCTTC. This translates into CASSSGPVNEQFF.

The chain combines TRBV7-8 with TRBJ1-1; no clear D gene. V lost 5 bases and J 4 bases, leaving 14 bases between the germline ends. The CDR3 is made up of 14 amino acids. Germline CDR1 and CDR2: SGHVS and FQNEAQ. This chain's CDR3 is CASSPDGSGTEAFF. The CDR3 DNA reads TGTGCCAGCAGCCCTGACGGGTCAGGCACTGAAGCTTTCTTT.

The rearrangement uses TRBV2 and TRBJ2-7, with 7 bases lining up with TRBD2. The trim removed 1 base at V and 2 bases at J, leaving 2 bases unmatched. This CDR3 is built from 14 residues. CDR1 and CDR2 (germline): SNHLY, FYNNEI. The DNA for the CDR3 is TGTGCCAGCAGTGAAGGGGCGGGGGCCTACGAGCAGTACTTC. Protein sequence: CASSEGAGAYEQYF.

The CDR3 protein is CASSQGVGETQYF. CDR3 nucleotide sequence: TGCGCCAGCAGTCAGGGGGTAGGGGAGACCCAGTACTTC. This chain connects TRBV5-1 to TRBJ2-5; 7 nucleotides align to TRBD1. This CDR3 is 13 amino acids long. Germline V gene sequence: CDR1 SGHRS, CDR2 YFSETQ. After removal of 5 bases from V and 5 bases from J, the junction contained 6 bases not matched to a gene.

V is TRBV5-6 and J is TRBJ1-2; no firm D call. V lost 0 bases to trimming and J lost 6 bases, with 6 bases between them. In germline, CDR1 is SGHDT, CDR2 YYEEEE. The CDR3 totals 12 residues. The CDR3 region is CASSLVGNGYTF. The CDR3 DNA is TGTGCCAGCAGCTTGGTGGGGAATGGCTACACCTTC.

The V and J genes are TRBV6-1 and TRBJ2-1; TRBD2 agrees at 10 bases. This CDR3 region has 16 residues. Looked up from germline, CDR1 is MNHNS and CDR2 is SASEGT. V was pared by 4 bases and J by 4 bases, with 7 bases of the junction left unmatched. For the CDR3, the DNA is TGTGCCAGCAGTGCCCCCAGCGGGAGGGTGTACAATGAGCAGTTCTTC. Translating gives CASSAPSGRVYNEQFF.

By sample share, this clone is medium-sized (0.01 to 0.1%). Sequence at one end of the junction differs from germline and may be a read error. J is TRBJ2-7 and V is TRBV7-6, with D tentatively TRBD1 or TRBD2 (5 bases each). Germline assignment: CDR1 SGHVS and CDR2 FNYEAQ. The CDR3 contains 14 residues. CDR3 protein: CASSLAGTNYEQYF. Written as DNA, the CDR3 is TGTGCCAGCAGCCTAGCCGGGACCAACTACGAGCAGTACTTC.

This CDR3 reads CASSQGPGGSDTQYF. For the CDR3, the DNA is TGCGCCAGCAGCCAAGGCCCAGGGGGCTCAGATACGCAGTATTTT. The chain combines TRBV4-3 with TRBJ2-3; 8 positions agree with TRBD1. The CDR3 totals 15 residues. Unmatched junction bases numbered 4, after V lost 1 base and J lost 4 bases. From germline, CDR1 is LGHNA and CDR2 YSLEER.

This clone appeared a single time. The genes are TRBV2 and TRBJ2-3; D perhaps matches TRBD2 (5 bases). Germline V CDR1 and CDR2: SNHLY, FYNNEI. The CDR3 consists of 16 residues. V was shortened by 4 bases and J by 5 bases, with 19 bases between the two germline ends. The CDR3: CASSGGRAVAGDTQYF. In nucleotides, the CDR3 is TGTGCCAGCAGTGGAGGGAGAGCGGTGGCGGGAGATACGCAGTATTTT.

A single count supports this clone. V is TRBV6-6 and J is TRBJ1-5, with D unclear. Trimming stripped 0 bases from V and 5 bases from J, with 8 bases between. The length of the CDR3 is 14 residues. Per germline, CDR1 MNHNY and CDR2 SVGAGI (reference sequence). The CDR3 region is CASSYSGVDQPQHF. CDR3 nucleotide sequence: TGTGCCAGCAGTTACTCTGGGGTGGATCAGCCCCAGCATTTT.

The chain uses TRBV5-6 and TRBJ2-7, with D tentatively TRBD2 (6 bases). Trimming pared 4 bases from V and 2 bases from J, leaving 16 bases between. The CDR3 consists of 15 residues. Germline CDR1 SGHDT, CDR2 YYEEEE. This CDR3 is CASSGAGTGAYEQYF. The CDR3 DNA reads TGTGCCAGCAGCGGGGCCGGGACTGGAGCCTACGAGCAGTACTTC.

This clone was seen at least ten times. This chain connects TRBV7-9 to TRBJ1-5; D is undetermined. Germline-derived CDR1 and CDR2 are SEHNR and FQNEAQ (reference sequence). V lost 3 bases and J 5 bases, leaving 11 bases between the germline ends. The CDR3 covers 14 residues. CDR3 sequence: CASSFTGRDQPQHF. For the CDR3, the DNA is TGTGCCAGCAGCTTCACCGGACGGGATCAGCCCCAGCATTTT.

The chain couples TRBV5-4 to TRBJ2-3; D ambiguous. The CDR3 contains 14 residues. Looked up from germline, CDR1 is SGHNT and CDR2 is YYREEE (reference sequence). Trimming left V 5 bases short and J 4 bases short, with 14 bases between. The chain's CDR3 is CASRVVPSADTQYF. The CDR3 DNA reads TGTGCCAGCAGGGTGGTCCCGTCGGCAGATACGCAGTATTTT.

This chain connects TRBV15 to TRBJ1-3; D ambiguous. This CDR3 is 16 amino acids long. Germline V gives CDR1 LNHNV, CDR2 YYDKDF (reference sequence). Trimming removed 3 bases at V and 0 bases at J, with 12 bases between. The CDR3 region is CATSRSKESSGNTIYF. The DNA for the CDR3 is TGTGCCACCAGCAGGAGTAAAGAGAGCTCTGGAAACACCATATATTTT. Full variable domain (outside the CDR3, taken from reference TRBV15 and TRBJ1-3): DAMVIQNPRYQVTQFGKPVTLSCSQTLNHNVMYWYQQKSSQAPKLLFHYYDKDFNNEADTPDNFQSRRPNTSFCFLDIRSPGLGDTAMYLCATSRSKESSGNTIYFGEGSWLTVV.

The chain recombines TRBV13 with TRBJ2-7; D may match TRBD1 or TRBD2 (6 bases each). V was cut by 1 base and J by 4 bases, with 8 bases left in between. The CDR3 runs 13 residues. Germline V lookup: CDR1 PRHDT, CDR2 FYEKMQ (reference sequence). The CDR3 DNA is TGTGCCAGCAGCTTAGAAGGGGGGTACGAGCAGTACTTC. Protein: CASSLEGGYEQYF.

The chain joins TRBV19 to TRBJ1-4; no clear D gene. Trimming shortened V by 4 bases and J by 4 bases, and 13 bases separated the two germline ends. CDR3 size: 15 residues. Looked up from germline, CDR1 is LNHDA and CDR2 is SQIVND (reference sequence). In DNA form, the CDR3 reads TGTGCCAGTAGTAACACCCACGGGATTAATGAAAAACTGTTTTTT. This translates into CASSNTHGINEKLFF.

The J gene is TRBJ1-1, the V gene TRBV19; 7 bases are shared with TRBD1. Unmatched junction bases numbered 10, after V lost 6 bases and J lost 6 bases. This CDR3 contains 14 residues. CDR1 is LNHDA and CDR2 is SQIVND in the germline V gene (reference sequence). CDR3 protein: CASSSYRGRAEAFF. CDR3 bases: TGTGCCAGTAGCAGTTACAGGGGTCGCGCTGAAGCTTTCTTT.

This sequence joins TRBV13 and TRBJ1-1, with 7 bases lining up with TRBD1. The length of the CDR3 is 15 residues. V gave up 6 bases and J gave up 1 base; unmatched junction bases: 8. Per the germline V gene, CDR1 is PRHDT and CDR2 is FYEKMQ (reference sequence). The DNA for the CDR3 is TGTGCCAGCAGTCTTAGACAGGGTTCGAACACTGAAGCTTTCTTT. Translation: CASSLRQGSNTEAFF. The whole variable domain, remainder taken from reference TRBV13 and TRBJ1-1, is AAGVIQSPRHLIKEKRETATLKCYPIPRHDTVYWYQQGPGQDPQFLISFYEKMQSDKGSIPDRFSAQQFSDYHSELNMSSLELGDSALYFCASSLRQGSNTEAFFGQGTRLTVV.

The chain has TRBV7-9 and TRBJ2-5; 7 bases are a match to TRBD1. CDR3 length: 15 residues. Germline loops: CDR1 SEHNR, CDR2 FQNEAQ (reference sequence). J was trimmed by 5 bases and V by 4 bases; bases with no gene match: 10. CDR3 region: CASSSGTDDMETQYF. The CDR3 DNA reads TGTGCCAGCAGCTCCGGGACAGACGATATGGAGACCCAGTACTTC.

The CDR3 sequence is CASSQDTADSPNQPQHF. The DNA of the CDR3 is TGCGCCAGCAGCCAAGATACTGCGGACAGCCCCAATCAGCCCCAGCATTTT. The V gene is TRBV4-3, the J gene TRBJ1-5, with D maybe TRBD1 (6 bases). CDR3 length equals 17 residues. V lost 0 bases and J 3 bases, leaving 15 bases between the germline ends. Germline V gene sequence: CDR1 LGHNA, CDR2 YSLEER.